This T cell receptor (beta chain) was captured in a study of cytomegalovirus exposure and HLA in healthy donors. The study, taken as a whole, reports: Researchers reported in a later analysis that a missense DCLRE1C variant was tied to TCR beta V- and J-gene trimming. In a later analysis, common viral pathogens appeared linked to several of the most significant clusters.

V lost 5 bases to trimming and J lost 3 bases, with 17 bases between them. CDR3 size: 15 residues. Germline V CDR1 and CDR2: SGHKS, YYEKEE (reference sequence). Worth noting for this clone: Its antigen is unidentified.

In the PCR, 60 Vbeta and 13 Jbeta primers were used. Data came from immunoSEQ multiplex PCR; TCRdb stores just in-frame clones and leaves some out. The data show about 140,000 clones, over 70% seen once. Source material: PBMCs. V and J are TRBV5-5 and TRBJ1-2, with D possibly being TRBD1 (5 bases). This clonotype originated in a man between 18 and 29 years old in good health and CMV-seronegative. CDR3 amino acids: CASSKPEGRDYGYTF. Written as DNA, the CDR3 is TGTGCCAGCAGTAAACCGGAGGGGCGCGACTATGGCTACACCTTC.